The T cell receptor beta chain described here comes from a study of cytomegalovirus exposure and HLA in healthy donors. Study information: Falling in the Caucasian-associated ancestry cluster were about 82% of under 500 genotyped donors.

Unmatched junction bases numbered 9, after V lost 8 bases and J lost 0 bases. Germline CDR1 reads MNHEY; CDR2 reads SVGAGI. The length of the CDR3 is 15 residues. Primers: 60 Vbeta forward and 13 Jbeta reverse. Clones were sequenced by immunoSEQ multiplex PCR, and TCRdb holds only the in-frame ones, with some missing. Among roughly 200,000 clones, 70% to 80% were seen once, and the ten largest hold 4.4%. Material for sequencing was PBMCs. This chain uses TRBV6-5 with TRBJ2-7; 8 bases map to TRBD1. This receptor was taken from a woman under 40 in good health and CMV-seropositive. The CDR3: CASVKMTGASYEQYF. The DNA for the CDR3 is TGTGCCAGCGTGAAGATGACAGGGGCCTCCTACGAGCAGTACTTC.